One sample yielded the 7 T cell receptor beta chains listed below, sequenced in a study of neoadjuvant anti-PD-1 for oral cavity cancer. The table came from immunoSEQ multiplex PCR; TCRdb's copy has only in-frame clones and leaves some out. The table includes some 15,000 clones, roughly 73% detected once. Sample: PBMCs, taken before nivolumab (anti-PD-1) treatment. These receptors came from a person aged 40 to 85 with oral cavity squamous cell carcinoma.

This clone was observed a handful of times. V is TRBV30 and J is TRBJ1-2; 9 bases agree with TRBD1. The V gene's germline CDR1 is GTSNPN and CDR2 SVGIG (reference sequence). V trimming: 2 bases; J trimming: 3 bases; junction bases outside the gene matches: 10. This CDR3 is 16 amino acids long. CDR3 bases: TGTGCCTGGAGTTCAATCCGGGACAGGGTTTACTATGGCTACACCTTC. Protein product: CAWSSIRDRVYYGYTF.

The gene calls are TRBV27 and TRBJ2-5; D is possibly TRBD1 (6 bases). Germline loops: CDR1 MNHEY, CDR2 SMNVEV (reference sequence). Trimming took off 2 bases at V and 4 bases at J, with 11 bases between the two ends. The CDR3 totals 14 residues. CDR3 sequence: CASSLGQGRETQYF. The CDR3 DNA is TGTGCCAGCAGTTTAGGGCAGGGGCGAGAGACCCAGTACTTC.

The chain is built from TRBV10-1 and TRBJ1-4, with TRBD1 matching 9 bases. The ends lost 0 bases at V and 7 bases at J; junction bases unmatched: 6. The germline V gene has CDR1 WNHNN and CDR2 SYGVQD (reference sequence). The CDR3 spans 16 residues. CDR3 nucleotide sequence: TGCGCCAGCAGTGAGTCCGGGACAGGGCGAGGTGAAAAACTGTTTTTT. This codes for CASSESGTGRGEKLFF.

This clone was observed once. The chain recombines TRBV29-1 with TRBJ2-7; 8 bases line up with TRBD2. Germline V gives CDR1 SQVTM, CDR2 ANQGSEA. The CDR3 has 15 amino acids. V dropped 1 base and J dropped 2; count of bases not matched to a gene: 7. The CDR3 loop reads CSVEVRLAGTYEQYF. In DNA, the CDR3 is TGCAGCGTTGAAGTGAGGCTAGCGGGTACCTACGAGCAGTACTTC.

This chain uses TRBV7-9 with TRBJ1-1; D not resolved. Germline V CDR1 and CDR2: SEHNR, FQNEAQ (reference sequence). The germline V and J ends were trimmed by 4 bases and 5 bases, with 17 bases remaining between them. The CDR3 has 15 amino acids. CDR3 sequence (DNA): TGTGCCAGCAGCTCAAGGACCCTATCGGGGACTGAAGCTTTCTTT. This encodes CASSSRTLSGTEAFF.

This CDR3 is CASSERGAGQVATNEKLFF. CDR3 DNA: TGTGCCAGCAGTGAAAGGGGCGCGGGACAGGTGGCAACTAATGAAAAACTGTTTTTT. The gene calls are TRBV6-1 and TRBJ1-4; 8 nucleotides line up with TRBD1. The trim removed 2 bases at V and 0 bases at J, leaving 11 bases unmatched. This CDR3 spans 19 amino acids. Per the germline V gene, CDR1 is MNHNS and CDR2 is SASEGT.

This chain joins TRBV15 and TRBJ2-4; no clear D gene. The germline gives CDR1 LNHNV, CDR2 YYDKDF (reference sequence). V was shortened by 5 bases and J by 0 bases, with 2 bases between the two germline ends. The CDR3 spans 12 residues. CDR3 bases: TGTGCCACCAGCGAAGCCAAAAACATTCAGTACTTC. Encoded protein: CATSEAKNIQYF.